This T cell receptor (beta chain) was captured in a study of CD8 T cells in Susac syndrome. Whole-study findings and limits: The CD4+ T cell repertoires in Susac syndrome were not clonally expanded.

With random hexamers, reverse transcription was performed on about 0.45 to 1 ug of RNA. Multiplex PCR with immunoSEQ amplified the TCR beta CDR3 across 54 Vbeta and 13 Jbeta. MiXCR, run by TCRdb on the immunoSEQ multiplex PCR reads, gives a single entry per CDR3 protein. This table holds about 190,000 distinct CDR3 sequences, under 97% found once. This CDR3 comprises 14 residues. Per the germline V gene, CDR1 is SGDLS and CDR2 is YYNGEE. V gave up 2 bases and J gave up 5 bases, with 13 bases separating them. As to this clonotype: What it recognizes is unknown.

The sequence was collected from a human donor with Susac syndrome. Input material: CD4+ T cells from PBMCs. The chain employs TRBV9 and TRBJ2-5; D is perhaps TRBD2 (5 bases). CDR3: CASSVGAVRETQYF. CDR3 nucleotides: TGTGCCAGCAGCGTGGGAGCCGTACGGGAGACCCAGTACTTC. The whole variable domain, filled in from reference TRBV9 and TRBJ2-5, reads DSGVTQTPKHLITATGQRVTLRCSPRSGDLSVYWYQQSLDQGLQFLIQYYNGEERAKGNILERFSAQQFPDLHSELNLSSLELGDSALYFCASSVGAVRETQYFGPGTRLLVL.